This T cell receptor beta chain comes out of a study of CD8 T cells in Susac syndrome. Across the whole study: At the time of blood draw, patients with Susac syndrome were therapy-naive, receiving corticosteroids, or receiving intravenous immunoglobulin alone. Study-wide points: Acknowledgment was made by the study that its TCR sequencing and HLA analysis involved a relatively small number of individuals. Clonal expansion was not observed in the Susac syndrome CD4+ T cell repertoires.

The CDR3 sequence is 15 residues long. The trim removed 5 bases at V and 2 bases at J, leaving 6 bases unmatched. Germline V gene lookup returns CDR1 KGHSH and CDR2 LQKENI. As regards this clonotype: Its antigen is not known.

RNA, at 0.5 to 1 ug, was reverse transcribed with random hexamers. The authors amplified TCR beta CDR3 across 54 Vbeta and 13 Jbeta using immunoSEQ multiplex PCR. TCRdb passed the immunoSEQ multiplex PCR reads through MiXCR, listing each CDR3 protein once. This table has about 140,000 distinct CDR3 sequences, 95% appearing once. Sequenced input: CD4+ T cells from PBMCs. The V call is TRBV18, the J call TRBJ1-5, with 7 bases matching TRBD1. This TCR came from a human donor with Susac syndrome. This chain's CDR3 is CASSTDRVRNQPQHF. The CDR3 DNA is TGTGCCAGCTCAACCGACAGGGTTCGCAATCAGCCCCAGCATTTT.